These 11 T cell receptor beta chains originate from one sample sequenced in a study of shared clonotypes between healthy human individuals. The assay was immunoSEQ multiplex PCR, and TCRdb's table has in-frame clones only and misses some. The sample has about 600,000 clones, just under 97% seen once. Terminally differentiated effector memory CD45RA+ cells were left out of the naive CD8 fraction, which was CD45RO-negative and positively selected for CCR7. Input material: naive CD8+ T cells sorted from blood. The receptors were gathered from a woman aged 25-40 years in good health.

This clone was recorded once. The chain joins TRBV10-2 to TRBJ2-1; D remains unclear. This CDR3 is built from 11 residues. Deletions cut 7 bases from V and 6 bases from J, with 7 bases between. Germline CDR1 and CDR2: WSHSY and SAAADI. CDR3 loop: CASTPGNEQFF. In nucleotides, the CDR3 is TGCGCCAGCACCCCGGGCAATGAGCAGTTCTTC.

The chain employs TRBV5-6 and TRBJ2-5, with a weak D call TRBD1 (6 bases). The germline V gene has CDR1 SGHDT and CDR2 YYEEEE. Trimming removed 2 bases from V and 4 bases from J, with 12 bases in between. CDR3 length: 14 residues. CDR3 protein: CASSLVRQVETQYF. CDR3 nucleotide sequence: TGTGCCAGCAGCTTAGTGAGACAGGTAGAGACCCAGTACTTC.

A note on this clone: Other DNA variants within this sample encode the same CDR3. The genes are TRBV28 and TRBJ2-7, with 7 bases fitting TRBD1. The CDR3 runs 13 residues. CDR1 and CDR2 from the germline V gene are MDHEN and SYDVKM. V lost 3 bases to trimming and J lost 4 bases; unmatched junction nucleotides: 3. The CDR3 region has the DNA TGTGCCAGCAGTTTTGGACAGGTTTACGAGCAGTACTTC. This codes for CASSFGQVYEQYF.

The V and J genes are TRBV10-3 and TRBJ2-7; TRBD2 might be the D (5 bases). The length of the CDR3 is 13 residues. From germline, CDR1 is ENHRY and CDR2 SYGVKD. V gave up 4 bases and J gave up 5 bases, with 12 bases separating them. The CDR3 loop is CAISGPEENEQYF. CDR3 bases: TGTGCCATCAGTGGACCGGAGGAGAACGAGCAGTACTTC.

V and J are TRBV19 and TRBJ1-5; D is uncertain. The germline V gene encodes CDR1 LNHDA and CDR2 SQIVND (reference sequence). Deletions cut 5 bases from V and 7 bases from J, with 9 bases between. CDR3 size: 12 residues. CDR3 sequence (DNA): TGTGCCAGTAGTCCTTCCGTGCAGCCCCAGCATTTT. Translated: CASSPSVQPQHF. The full variable domain, with the rest looked up from reference TRBV19 and TRBJ1-5, is DGGITQSPKYLFRKEGQNVTLSCEQNLNHDAMYWYRQDPGQGLRLIYYSQIVNDFQKGDIAEGYSVSREKKESFPLTVTSAQKNPTAFYLCASSPSVQPQHFGDGTRLSIL.

This chain links TRBV27 with TRBJ2-7; D possibly matches TRBD1 or TRBD2 (5 bases each). The length of the CDR3 is 15 residues. V dropped 8 bases and J dropped 1 base, with 18 bases sitting between them. Germline values: CDR1 MNHEY, CDR2 SMNVEV (reference sequence). As DNA, the CDR3 is TGTGCCAGCTCCCTAAACCGGGACGGATCCTACGAGCAGTACTTC. It specifies CASSLNRDGSYEQYF.

The rearrangement uses TRBV6-1 and TRBJ1-5; 9 bases align to TRBD1. This CDR3 is built from 15 residues. Germline V CDR1 and CDR2: MNHNS, SASEGT. With V trimmed by 3 bases and J by 6 bases, 6 bases remained unmatched. The CDR3 is CASSETGGKSQPQHF. The CDR3 nucleotides are TGTGCCAGCAGTGAGACAGGGGGTAAAAGTCAGCCCCAGCATTTT.

This sequence joins TRBV27 and TRBJ2-4; TRBD2 matches 7 bases. The V gene's germline CDR1 is MNHEY and CDR2 SMNVEV (reference sequence). The trim removed 3 bases at V and 2 bases at J, leaving 4 bases unmatched. This CDR3 region has 15 residues. The CDR3 spells CASSLFGGTKNIQYF. In DNA, the CDR3 is TGTGCCAGCAGTTTGTTCGGGGGGACCAAAAACATTCAGTACTTC.

The chain carries TRBV11-2 and TRBJ2-5, with D possibly TRBD1 on 6 matching bases. The CDR3 consists of 15 residues. CDR1 and CDR2 from the germline V gene are SGHAT and FQNNGV. The V gene lost 4 bases and the J gene lost 5 bases, with 17 bases spanning the gap. The CDR3 sequence: CASSSGTSTRETQYF. CDR3 nucleotides: TGTGCCAGCAGCTCTGGGACATCAACTCGGGAGACCCAGTACTTC.

A word on this clone: Other DNA sequences of this sample code for an identical CDR3. The J gene is TRBJ1-3, the V gene TRBV28; D is uncertain. V lost 3 bases, J lost 1 base, and 7 bases lay in between. Per the germline V gene, CDR1 is MDHEN and CDR2 is SYDVKM. The CDR3 sequence is 14 residues long. Here the CDR3 reads CASSFSRSGNTIYF. In DNA form, the CDR3 reads TGTGCCAGCAGTTTCTCAAGATCTGGAAACACCATATATTTT.

The rearrangement joins TRBV28 to TRBJ2-3; 9 nucleotides align to TRBD2. The CDR3 length is 17 residues. V shed 6 bases and J 6 bases; nucleotides not matched to a gene: 16. CDR1 and CDR2 from the germline V gene are MDHEN and SYDVKM. The CDR3, as DNA: TGTGCCAGCAGGCCCCTCCAACCTAGCGGGGCCGCTGATACGCAGTATTTT. Translating it yields CASRPLQPSGAADTQYF.